The rows below give T cell receptor beta chains drawn from one sample of a study of vaccination effects on CD4 cells after COVID-19. No antigens are known for them. Only in-frame clones appear in the TCRdb table, and some are missing; sequencing was by immunoSEQ multiplex PCR. The data contain approximately 46,000 clones, roughly 72% of them singletons. Material: CD4+ T cells from PBMCs cultured without peptide, obtained before COVID-19 vaccination. Receptor source: a human donor who had a prior SARS-CoV-2 infection. CDR3s include the opening cysteine and the closing phenylalanine or tryptophan. The D gene is left open where the match is weak. Part of the rows lack a size; the others show once, few, many or a class for expanded clones.

>-|TRBV5-1|TRBJ2-1|-
TGCGCCAGCAGCTTGGCCAATGCGGGGAGCTCCTACAATGAGCAGTTCTTC
CASSLANAGSSYNEQFF
>-|TRBV7-9|TRBJ1-1|-
TGTGCCAGCAGCTTAGAAGCTGGCACTGAAGCTTTCTTT
CASSLEAGTEAFF
>-|TRBV10-3|TRBJ2-7|-
TGTGCCATCAGTGAAAGCTCCTACGAGCAGTACTTC
CAISESSYEQYF
>-|TRBV25-1|TRBJ2-5|-
TGTGCCAGCAGTGCCGGGCGTCAAGAGACCCAGTACTTC
CASSAGRQETQYF
>TRBD1|TRBV6-5|TRBJ1-3|-
TGTGCCAGCAGTTACGGGACAGTGCGCGGAAACACCATATATTTT
CASSYGTVRGNTIYF
>TRBD1|TRBV3-1/TRBV3-2|TRBJ1-2|-
TGTGCCAGCAGCCCCTGGACAGGCGACTATGGCTACACCTTC
CASSPWTGDYGYTF
>TRBD2|TRBV7-9|TRBJ2-2|-
TGTGCCAGCAGCCTGACTAGCGGGAGTAACACCGGGGAGCTGTTTTTT
CASSLTSGSNTGELFF
>-|TRBV7-8|TRBJ2-1|few
TGTGCCAGCAGCGTGCTGCCCCTCTACAATGAGCAGTTCTTC
CASSVLPLYNEQFF
>-|TRBV6-1|TRBJ1-6|-
TGTGCCAGCAGTGAACGGGGGGGATACTATAATTCACCCCTCCACTTT
CASSERGGYYNSPLHF
>-|TRBV18|TRBJ2-3|-
TGTGCCAGCTCCGAAGGGACCTCTAGCACAGATACGCAGTATTTT
CASSEGTSSTDTQYF
>-|TRBV7-9|TRBJ1-4|few
TGTGCCAGCAGCTCGTCTGAAAAACTGTTTTTT
CASSSSEKLFF
>TRBD1|TRBV4-1|TRBJ1-2|-
TGCGCCAGCAGCCAACCCTTTGGACAGGGGGCAGTTGGCTACACCTTC
CASSQPFGQGAVGYTF
>-|TRBV18|TRBJ2-1|-
TGTGCCAGCTCACCAAACCAAAGGGCTGATGAGCAGTTCTTC
CASSPNQRADEQFF
>-|TRBV18|TRBJ2-5|-
TGTGCCAGCTCACCTAGGACCTTCCGGGAGACCCAGTACTTC
CASSPRTFRETQYF
>-|TRBV4-3|TRBJ2-1|-
TGCGCCAGCAGCACTTTATTCGGGGATTCCTACAATGAGCAGTTCTTC
CASSTLFGDSYNEQFF
>-|TRBV12-3/TRBV12-4|TRBJ1-5|-
TGTGCCAGCAGCGAGCAGTACAATCAGCCCCAGCATTTT
CASSEQYNQPQHF
>TRBD2|TRBV5-4|TRBJ2-5|-
TGTGCCAGCAGCCCTAGCGGGAGTGTTAAAGAGACCCAGTACTTC
CASSPSGSVKETQYF
>-|TRBV5-1|TRBJ2-5|-
TGCGCCAGCAGCTTGGTCGGGATTCGGGGAAGCGAGACCCAGTACTTC
CASSLVGIRGSETQYF
>-|TRBV27|TRBJ2-3|few
TGTGCCAGCAGTTTACTCCTTAACCGGGCCTCAAGCACAGATACGCAGTATTTT
CASSLLLNRASSTDTQYF
>TRBD2|TRBV10-2|TRBJ2-5|-
TGCGCCAGCAGGATGGGACTAGCGGCACAAGAGACCCAGTACTTC
CASRMGLAAQETQYF
>TRBD2|TRBV24-1|TRBJ2-7|few
TGTGCCACCAGTGTTACTAGCGGGAGGACACCCTACAGCTCCTACGAGCAGTACTTC
CATSVTSGRTPYSSYEQYF